This T cell receptor (beta chain) stems from a study of CD8+ T cells in alopecia areata. Study-level information: Twice daily, treated patients received 5 to 10 mg of oral tofacitinib. General study findings and limits: With just one nonresponder, it is still uncertain whether baseline CD8+ expansion relates to response.

As to treatment: oral pan-JAK inhibitor, 5-10 mg twice daily. Alopecia areata patients provided lesional scalp punch biopsies and peripheral blood, both collected for the study. The trim removed 4 bases at V and 5 bases at J, leaving 5 bases unmatched. Looked up from germline, CDR1 is SGDLS and CDR2 is YYNGEE. The CDR3 length is 15 residues. cDNA prepared by RNA extraction and subsequent reverse transcription served as the template for sequencing. Sequenced by immunoSEQ multiplex PCR; TCRdb stores in-frame clones only, minus some. The data hold roughly 60,000 clones, with 46% observed a single time. Note on this clone: Its target is unknown.

This TCR was recovered from a human donor with alopecia areata. Sequences were derived from CD8+ T cells sorted from blood, sampled at approximately week 36, from a patient treated with tofacitinib. This chain uses TRBV9 with TRBJ2-1; 11 bases map to TRBD2. CDR3 coding DNA: TGTGCCAGCAGCTTTAGCGGGAGGGGGAACAATGAGCAGTTCTTC. As protein: CASSFSGRGNNEQFF. The whole variable domain, remainder taken from reference TRBV9 and TRBJ2-1, is DSGVTQTPKHLITATGQRVTLRCSPRSGDLSVYWYQQSLDQGLQFLIQYYNGEERAKGNILERFSAQQFPDLHSELNLSSLELGDSALYFCASSFSGRGNNEQFFGPGTRLTVL.